This T cell receptor (beta chain) was recorded in a study of cytomegalovirus exposure and HLA in healthy donors. Turning to this clone: Its specificity is unknown.

Primers: 60 Vbeta forward and 13 Jbeta reverse. Method: immunoSEQ multiplex PCR; TCRdb's copy keeps in-frame clones and lacks some. The repertoire consists of 250,000 to 350,000 clones, with 70% to 90% occurring once and the leading ten covering around 3.7%. Points from the study as a whole: Cytomegalovirus status, reportedly, was diagnosed with high specificity and sensitivity by the classifier. It was in a later analysis that TCR association rates were seen to vary by HLA locus, highest for DRB1 and lowest for HLA-C.

Germline V gene sequence: CDR1 LNHDA, CDR2 SQIVND (reference sequence). Trimming pared 4 bases from V and 6 bases from J, leaving 6 bases between. The CDR3 has 12 amino acids. The rearrangement uses TRBV19 and TRBJ2-2; no clear D gene. This TCR came from a man in his forties in good health and CMV-seropositive. The sample taken for sequencing was PBMCs. The CDR3 nucleotides read TGTGCCAGTAGTACGTCCCCCGGGGAGCTGTTTTTT. Amino acids: CASSTSPGELFF.